These T cell receptor beta chains were read from a single sample in a study of T cell changes during pregnancy in multiple sclerosis. Data came from immunoSEQ multiplex PCR; TCRdb stores just in-frame clones and leaves some out. The data contain around 48,000 clones, roughly 92% of them singletons. The sample consisted of CD4+ T cells from peripheral blood mononuclear cells, taken in the third trimester of pregnancy. These receptors were collected from a female donor with multiple sclerosis, enrolled in a pregnancy study. Both conserved end residues are part of each CDR3. A D gene is named only where the DNA matches it firmly. A row's size may be missing; if present it is once, few, many or a size class.

D	J	V	size	CDR3	DNA
TRBD1	TRBJ2-6	TRBV9	-	CASSPTGGRSGANVLTF	TGTGCCAGCAGCCCGACAGGGGGTCGGTCTGGGGCCAACGTCCTGACTTTC
-	TRBJ1-2	TRBV28	-	CASSSRQRNGYTF	TGTGCCAGCAGTTCCAGACAGAGAAATGGCTACACCTTC
-	TRBJ1-5	TRBV2	-	CASSDGRGKHNQPQHF	TGTGCCAGCAGTGATGGTCGGGGAAAACACAATCAGCCCCAGCATTTT
-	TRBJ1-3	TRBV6-1	-	CASQTGNTIYF	TGTGCCAGCCAAACTGGAAACACCATATATTTT
TRBD1	TRBJ2-7	TRBV18	-	CASSQSPTGFDEQYF	TGTGCCAGCTCGCAAAGCCCGACAGGGTTCGACGAGCAGTACTTC
TRBD1	TRBJ1-5	TRBV5-6	-	CASSPRGFNQPQHF	TGTGCCAGCAGCCCCAGGGGGTTCAATCAGCCCCAGCATTTT
-	TRBJ2-1	TRBV9	few	CASSPRGQKSYNEQFF	TGTGCCAGCAGCCCCCGTGGGCAGAAGTCCTACAATGAGCAGTTCTTC
TRBD2	TRBJ2-7	TRBV5-1	-	CASSLGTSGIAYEQYF	TGCGCCAGCAGCTTGGGAACTAGCGGGATAGCCTACGAGCAGTACTTC
-	TRBJ1-3	TRBV9	-	CASSAGGASGNTIYF	TGTGCCAGCAGCGCGGGGGGGGCTTCTGGAAACACCATATATTTT
TRBD1	TRBJ1-2	TRBV7-6	-	CASSSRTGTNYGYTF	TGTGCCAGCAGCTCCAGGACAGGGACTAACTATGGCTACACCTTC
TRBD1	TRBJ1-1	TRBV4-3	-	CASSHHPAIGQVVLMNTEAFF	TGCGCCAGCAGCCATCATCCCGCCATCGGACAGGTGGTCCTCATGAACACTGAAGCTTTCTTT
-	TRBJ1-5	TRBV4-2	-	CASSRDPYRANSNQPQHF	TGTGCCAGCAGCCGAGATCCCTACAGGGCGAATAGCAATCAGCCCCAGCATTTT
TRBD2	TRBJ2-1	TRBV6-1	-	CASSGRTSGRAMGSYNEQFF	TGTGCCAGCAGTGGTAGGACTAGCGGGAGGGCCATGGGCTCCTACAATGAGCAGTTCTTC
TRBD2	TRBJ2-1	TRBV5-1	-	CASSPGLAGGGVTYNEQFF	TGCGCCAGCAGCCCGGGACTAGCGGGAGGTGGTGTTACCTACAATGAGCAGTTCTTC
-	TRBJ2-4	TRBV28	-	CASSLVGGNIQYF	TGTGCCAGCAGTTTAGTAGGGGGAAACATTCAGTACTTC
TRBD1	TRBJ1-6	TRBV6-1	once	CASSELGQNNSPLHF	TGTGCCAGCAGTGAATTGGGACAGAATAATTCACCCCTCCACTTT
TRBD2	TRBJ2-2	TRBV19	-	CASSIGLAVPTGELFF	TGTGCCAGTAGTATAGGACTAGCTGTGCCCACCGGGGAGCTGTTTTTT